The source of this T cell receptor (beta chain) is a study of blood T cell repertoires in COVID-19. On the study more broadly: The cDNA or gDNA used as material had been derived from T cells, B-cell-depleted T cells, or PBMCs.

The V gene's germline CDR1 is MRHNA and CDR2 SNTAGT. This CDR3 has 14 residues. Trimming shortened V by 0 bases and J by 10 bases, and 10 bases separated the two germline ends. Assay: immunoSEQ multiplex PCR; the TCRdb copy retains only in-frame clones and omits some. The data show around 50,000 clones, about 83% seen once. The sequence derives from an elderly woman with acute or convalescent COVID-19. This chain uses TRBV6-4 with TRBJ1-6, with D maybe TRBD1 (5 bases). Sequenced sample: peripheral blood. This CDR3 is CASSDSPGISPLHF. DNA for the CDR3: TGTGCCAGCAGTGACTCGCCAGGGATATCACCCCTCCACTTT.